This T cell receptor beta chain was recorded in a study of blood T cell repertoires in COVID-19. Background on the study: Acute and convalescent COVID-19 specimens originated in the United States, Italy and Spain. The cDNA or gDNA used as material had been derived from T cells, B-cell-depleted T cells, or PBMCs.

Profiling relied on immunoSEQ multiplex PCR, and the TCRdb table lists in-frame clones only, not all of them. The repertoire includes under 350,000 clones, 80% to 95% of them detected once, and approximately 7.5% sits in the top ten. Enrollment of patients from Seattle took place during active infection, with longitudinal follow-up. Germline V gene sequence: CDR1 LGHNA, CDR2 YSLEER. The CDR3 totals 15 residues. The J segment lost 3 bases and the V segment lost 2 bases, leaving 7 bases of the junction unmatched. This chain connects TRBV4-3 to TRBJ2-7, with 7 bases that match TRBD1. This clonotype was obtained from a woman in her twenties or thirties with COVID-19, enrolled during active disease. Sequencing input: peripheral blood. The CDR3 DNA sequence: TGCGCCAGCAGCCAATTTGAAACAGGGGTCTACGAGCAGTACTTC. This sequence encodes CASSQFETGVYEQYF.